This TCR beta chain was sequenced in a study of blood T cell repertoires in COVID-19. Across the study: Donors in the United States, Italy and Spain gave samples during acute or convalescent COVID-19.

V gave up 4 bases and J gave up 7 bases; unmatched junction bases: 12. This CDR3 has 15 amino acids. CDR1 SGHNT and CDR2 YYREEE come from the germline V gene (reference sequence). Original handling: Reference gene primers were amplified, and this amplification served to estimate nucleated cell counts. Here immunoSEQ multiplex PCR was the method, and the copy in TCRdb shows in-frame clones only, minus some. That table furnishes V, J and clone size, whereas the DNA furnished D and trimming. The top ten hold about 2.1% of the sample, which has 250,000 or so clones, more than 65% seen once. This sequence was found in a man aged 35 to 55 who had recovered from COVID-19. The chain uses TRBV5-4 and TRBJ2-5, with 8 bases lining up with TRBD2. Sequenced input: peripheral blood. As DNA, the CDR3 is TGTGCCAGCAGCGACCCTACGGGGGGGGTAGGGACCCAGTACTTC. It codes for CASSDPTGGVGTQYF. The whole variable domain, remainder taken from reference TRBV5-4 and TRBJ2-5, is ETGVTQSPTHLIKTRGQQVTLRCSSQSGHNTVSWYQQALGQGPQFIFQYYREEENGRGNFPPRFSGLQFPNYSSELNVNALELDDSALYLCASSDPTGGVGTQYFGPGTRLLVL.